The sample holds many counts of the clone carrying this T cell receptor beta chain. The antigen remains undetermined. The sample is drawn from a study of metastatic and nonmetastatic thyroid tumors. Study-level information: The comparison covered peripheral blood and tumor or nodule tissue in malignant and benign thyroid patients.

In the study's own analysis: For papillary thyroid cancer, a distant-metastasis classifier was constructed from CDR3 differences observed across clinicopathological groups. Via MiXCR, TCRdb re-called the PCR reads. These V and J calls are TCRdb output, not the study's own analysis. The sample lists about 27,000 clones; around 16% were seen once. General study results and limits: Significantly greater TCR beta diversity was reportedly found in malignant thyroid tumors than in benign nodules (in blood and tumor).

Thyroid surgery was preceded by no treatment in any patient. This sequence was found in a male donor with papillary thyroid cancer or a benign thyroid nodule (not recorded which). Some clones in this sample may be carry-over from other donors' samples. Sequencing was carried out using blood.

In DNA, the CDR3 is TGCGCCAGCAGTGAGCAGGGGGCCTCGAAGGAAGCTTTCTTT. It yields the protein CASSEQGASKEAFF. The rearrangement joins TRBV10-1 to TRBJ1-1; 8 positions match TRBD1. This CDR3 is built from 14 residues. The V and J ends lost 2 bases and 8 bases, in that order; junction bases with no gene match: 7. The germline V gene encodes CDR1 WNHNN and CDR2 SYGVQD (reference sequence).